The sequence of this T cell receptor (beta chain) was determined in a study of breast tumors, draining lymph nodes, adjacent tissues. The lymph nodes were axillary draining lymph nodes from breast cancer patients. Concerning this clonotype: The antigen is undetermined.

V was clipped by 8 bases and J by 5 bases; unmatched bases: 3. The germline gives CDR1 MDHEN, CDR2 SYDVKM. The CDR3 is 12 residues long. Whole-study findings and limits: Compared with basal-like, luminal-like tumors shared significantly more repertoire with nontumor tissue. The data were judged consistent with most tumor T cells coming from lymph node and expanding in tumor. The lymph node origin of tumor T cells was framed as consistent with a hypothesis, not demonstrated. Tumor repertoires ranked between lymph nodes and nontumor tissue in diversity, with V and J gene preferences.

TCRdb reprocessed the multiplex PCR reads with MiXCR, giving one entry per CDR3 protein. The data contain 200,000 to 300,000 distinct CDR3 sequences, around 30% of them singletons. This receptor was taken from a female donor with breast cancer. Some clones in this sample may be carry-over from other donors' samples. The V gene is TRBV28, the J gene TRBJ1-5; 7 bases match TRBD1. Sequencing used axillary lymph node tissue. CDR3 sequence: CASGQVDQPQHF. For the CDR3, the DNA is TGTGCCAGCGGACAGGTAGATCAGCCCCAGCATTTT.